The present T cell receptor (beta chain) was sequenced within a study of blood T cell repertoires in COVID-19. Original analysis: Reference gene primer amplification gave nucleated cell count estimates. Method: immunoSEQ multiplex PCR; TCRdb's copy keeps in-frame clones and lacks some. V and J calls and clone size are those listed in that table; D and trimming were worked out from the DNA. Counted here are 250,000 to 350,000 clones, 75% to 90% occurring once; the ten biggest clones make up 2% to 3%. V gave up 6 bases and J gave up 5 bases; unmatched junction bases: 9. This CDR3 has 15 residues. Looked up from germline, CDR1 is MNHEY and CDR2 is SMNVEV (reference sequence).

The J gene is TRBJ2-2, the V gene TRBV27, with TRBD2 matching over 7 bases. The sequence was obtained from a man younger than 35 with active or convalescent COVID-19. Specimen: peripheral blood. The CDR3 bases are TGTGCCAGCAGGATTTTTGGACTAGAAACCGGGGAGCTGTTTTTT. Translation: CASRIFGLETGELFF.